Sequencing of this TCR beta chain was carried out in a study of blood T cells in healthy people across ages. Study-level points and caveats: In long-lived donors, naive CD4+ cell counts and diversity exceeded those of aged donors. Expanded clonotype changes were possibly confounded by unknown donor CMV status.

Comment on this clonotype: Its cognate antigen is unknown. Compared with germline, one end of the junction differs, possibly owing to a read error.

Germline V gene sequence: CDR1 MNHEY, CDR2 SVGAGI. The CDR3 extends over 13 amino acids. Then a second PCR, running roughly 7 to 11 cycles, was carried out with a sample-barcoded 5' primer and a J-beta primer mix. Tagging of each cDNA molecule was performed by a template-switch adaptor with 12 random nucleotides. MiXCR, applied by TCRdb to the 5' RACE reads, yields one record per CDR3 protein. The table includes 600,000 to 800,000 distinct CDR3 sequences, 52% detected once. This chain joins TRBV6-5 and TRBJ2-6; D might be TRBD1 or TRBD2, each matching 5 bases. This clonotype was sampled from an elderly woman in good health. Sequences were obtained from blood. The CDR3 DNA is TGTGCCACACGACTCTCCGGGGCCAACGTCCAGACTTTC. It translates to CATRLSGANVQTF.